Given below is one TCR beta chain in context. The sample originates from a study of blood T cell repertoires in COVID-19. Study details: The study drew acute and convalescent COVID-19 samples from the United States, Italy and Spain.

The CDR3 runs 14 residues. Trimming removed 4 bases from V and 5 bases from J, with 15 bases in between. Germline CDR1 SGHAT, CDR2 FQNNGV. Only in-frame clones appear in the TCRdb table, and some are missing; sequencing was by immunoSEQ multiplex PCR. Seen here are 650,000 to 800,000 clones, 85% to 90% observed once, and the top ten hold under 0.3%. Sequencing was carried out using peripheral blood. The chain carries TRBV11-2 and TRBJ2-7, with D maybe TRBD2 (5 bases). This TCR derives from a young woman with acute or convalescent COVID-19. The CDR3 DNA reads TGTGCCAGCAGCTCCCTTCGGGAATCGGACGAGCAGTACTTC. This encodes CASSSLRESDEQYF.